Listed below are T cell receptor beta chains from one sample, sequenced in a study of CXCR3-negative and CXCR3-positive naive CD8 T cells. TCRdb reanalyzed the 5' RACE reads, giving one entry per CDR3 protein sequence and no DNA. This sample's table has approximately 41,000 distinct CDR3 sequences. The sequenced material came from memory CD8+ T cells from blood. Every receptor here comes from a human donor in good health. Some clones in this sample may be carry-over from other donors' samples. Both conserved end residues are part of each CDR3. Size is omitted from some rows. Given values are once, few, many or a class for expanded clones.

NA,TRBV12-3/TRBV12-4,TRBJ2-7,CASSSGGRADEQYF
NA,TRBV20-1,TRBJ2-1,CRARGQGRLYNEQFF
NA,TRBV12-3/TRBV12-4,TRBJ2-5,CASSRQGGILETQYF
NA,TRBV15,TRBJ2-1,CATASTGGAYNEQFF
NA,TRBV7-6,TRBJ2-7,CASSLDGTGYEQYF
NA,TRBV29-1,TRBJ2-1,CSVGGTGTDEQFF
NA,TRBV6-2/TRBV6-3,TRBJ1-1,CASSYGGYTEAFF
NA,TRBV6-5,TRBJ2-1,CASSAGTSLPPSEQFF
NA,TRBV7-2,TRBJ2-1,CASSLVPGAPKQFF
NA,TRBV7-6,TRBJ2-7,CASSLVASGGTYEQYF
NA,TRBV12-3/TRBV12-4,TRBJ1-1,CASSAGSAMNTEAFF
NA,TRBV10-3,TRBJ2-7,CAISDSYEQYF
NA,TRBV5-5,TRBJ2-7,CASSLASEQYF
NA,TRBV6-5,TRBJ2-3,CASSYSISEARAGGHSTDTQYF
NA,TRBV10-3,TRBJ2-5,CAISEFGSETQYF
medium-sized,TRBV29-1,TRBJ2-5,CSAHSGNQETQYF
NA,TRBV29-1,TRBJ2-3,CSVEDTGLAGPTDTQYF
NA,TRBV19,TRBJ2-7,CASSIDHGGQFSYEQYF
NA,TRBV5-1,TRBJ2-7,CASSLLPGASYEQYF
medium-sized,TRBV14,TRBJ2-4,CASSQGTGRSKNIQYF
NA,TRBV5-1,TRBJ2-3,CASSWPGRTITSTDTQYF
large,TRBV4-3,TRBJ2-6,CASSQDGGAGANVLTF
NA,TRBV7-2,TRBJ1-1,CASSLAQGLLTEAFF
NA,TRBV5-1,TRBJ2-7,CASSSDRSSSIYEQYF
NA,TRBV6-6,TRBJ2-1,CASSYRTDYNELFF
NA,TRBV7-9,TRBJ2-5,CASSVGGAKETQYF
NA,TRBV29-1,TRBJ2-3,CSVGERGQITDTQYF
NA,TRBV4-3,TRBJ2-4,CASSQDFEGALAKNIQYF
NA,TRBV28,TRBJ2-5,CASSSPGLAEQETQYF
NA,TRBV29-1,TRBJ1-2,CSVEGDFDGSLYGYTF
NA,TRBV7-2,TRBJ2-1,CASSLTGYNEQFF
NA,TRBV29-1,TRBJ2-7,CSVRTGGYEQYF
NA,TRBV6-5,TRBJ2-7,CASSYSTSSGTAYEQYF
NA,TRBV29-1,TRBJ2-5,CSVWVQGDVRQETQYF
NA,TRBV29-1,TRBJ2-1,CSVETASGTYEQFF
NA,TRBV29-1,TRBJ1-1,CSVELSGQGITEAFF
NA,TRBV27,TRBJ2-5,CASSFGRDSETQYF
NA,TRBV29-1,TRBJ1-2,CSAGSESYGYTF
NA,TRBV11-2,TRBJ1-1,CASSHGTGGGYTEAFF
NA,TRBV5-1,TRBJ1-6,CASSLVLRGSPLHF